This T cell receptor beta chain was profiled in a study of T cells in Graves' hyperthyroidism and ophthalmopathy. Fresh peripheral blood, 10 ml, was the source of the PBMCs. TCR beta CDR3 regions were amplified from RNA transcripts. First-round RT-PCR of the TCR CDR3 relied on the HTBI primer set. TCRdb re-called the multiplex PCR reads with MiXCR, one entry per CDR3 protein. The sample consists of 650,000 to 700,000 distinct CDR3 sequences, 17% of them appearing once. This clonotype was seen repeatedly, ten times or more. The V segment lost 6 bases and the J segment 4 bases; nucleotides outside the gene matches: 2. The CDR3 length is 13 residues. CDR1 and CDR2 from the germline V gene are MNHEY and SMNVEV (reference sequence).

This clonotype was sampled from a man between 50 and 59 years old with Graves' hyperthyroidism. The sequencing input was blood. The chain carries TRBV27 and TRBJ1-3; 8 positions match TRBD1. CDR3 protein: CASRTGDGNTIYF. The DNA of the CDR3 is TGTGCCAGCAGGACAGGGGACGGAAACACCATATATTTT.